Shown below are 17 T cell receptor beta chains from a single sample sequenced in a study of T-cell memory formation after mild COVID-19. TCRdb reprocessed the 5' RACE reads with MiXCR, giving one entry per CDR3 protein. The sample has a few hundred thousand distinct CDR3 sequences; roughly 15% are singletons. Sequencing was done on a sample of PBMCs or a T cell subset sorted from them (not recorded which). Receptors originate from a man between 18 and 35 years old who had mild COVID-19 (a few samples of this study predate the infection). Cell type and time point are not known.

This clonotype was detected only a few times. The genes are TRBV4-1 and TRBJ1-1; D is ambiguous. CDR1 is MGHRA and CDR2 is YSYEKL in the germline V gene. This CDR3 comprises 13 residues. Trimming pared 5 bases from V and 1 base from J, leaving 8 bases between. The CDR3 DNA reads TGCGCCAGCAGCGTCCTTCGGAACACTGAAGCTTTCTTT. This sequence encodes CASSVLRNTEAFF.

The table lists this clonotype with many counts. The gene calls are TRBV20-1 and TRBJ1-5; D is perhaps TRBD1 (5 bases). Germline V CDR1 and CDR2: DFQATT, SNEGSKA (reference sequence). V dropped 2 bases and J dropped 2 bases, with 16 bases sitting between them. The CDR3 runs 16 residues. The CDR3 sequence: CSARRGIGVGNQPQHF. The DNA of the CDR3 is TGCAGTGCTAGAAGAGGGATAGGGGTTGGCAATCAGCCCCAGCATTTT.

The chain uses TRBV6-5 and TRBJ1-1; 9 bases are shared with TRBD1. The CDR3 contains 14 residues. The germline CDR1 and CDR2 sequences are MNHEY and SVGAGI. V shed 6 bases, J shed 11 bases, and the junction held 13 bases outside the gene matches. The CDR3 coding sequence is TGTGCCAGCAGCGTACAGGGGGCGCGCACGGAGGCTTTCTTT. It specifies CASSVQGARTEAFF.

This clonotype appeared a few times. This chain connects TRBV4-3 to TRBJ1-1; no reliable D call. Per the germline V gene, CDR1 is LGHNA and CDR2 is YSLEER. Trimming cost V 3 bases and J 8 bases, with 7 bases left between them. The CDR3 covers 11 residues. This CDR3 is CASSHRDEAFF. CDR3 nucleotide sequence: TGCGCCAGCAGCCACCGAGACGAAGCTTTCTTT.

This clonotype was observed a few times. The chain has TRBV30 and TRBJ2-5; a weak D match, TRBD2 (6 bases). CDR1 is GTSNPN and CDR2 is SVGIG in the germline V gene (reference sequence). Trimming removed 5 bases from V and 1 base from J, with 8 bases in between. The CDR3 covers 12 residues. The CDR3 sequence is CAWREPQETQYF. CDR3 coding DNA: TGTGCCTGGCGGGAGCCCCAAGAGACCCAGTACTTC.

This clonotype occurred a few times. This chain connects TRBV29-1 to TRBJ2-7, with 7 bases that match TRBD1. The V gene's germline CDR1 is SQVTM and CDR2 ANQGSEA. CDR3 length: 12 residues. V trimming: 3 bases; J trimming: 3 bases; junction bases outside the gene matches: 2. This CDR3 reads CSVEGTDYEQYF. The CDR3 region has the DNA TGCAGCGTTGAGGGGACAGACTACGAGCAGTACTTC.

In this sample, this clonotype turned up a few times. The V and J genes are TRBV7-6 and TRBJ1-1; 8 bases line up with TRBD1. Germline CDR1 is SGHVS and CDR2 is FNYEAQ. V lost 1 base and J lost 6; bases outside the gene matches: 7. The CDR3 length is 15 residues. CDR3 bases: TGTGCCAGCAGCTTAGGACAGGGGAAACTCGCTGAAGCTTTCTTT. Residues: CASSLGQGKLAEAFF.

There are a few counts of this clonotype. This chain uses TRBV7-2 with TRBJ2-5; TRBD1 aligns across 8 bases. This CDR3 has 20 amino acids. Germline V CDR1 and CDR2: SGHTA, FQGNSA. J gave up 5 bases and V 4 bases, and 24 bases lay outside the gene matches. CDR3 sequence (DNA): TGTGCCAGCAGCTCCTCCCTGCAAGCGATCCCCGGACAGGGTTCGGAGACCCAGTACTTC. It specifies CASSSSLQAIPGQGSETQYF.

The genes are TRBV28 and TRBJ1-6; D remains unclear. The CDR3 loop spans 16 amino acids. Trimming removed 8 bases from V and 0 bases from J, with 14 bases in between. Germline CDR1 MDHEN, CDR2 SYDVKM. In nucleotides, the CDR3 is TGTGCCAGCGACTCACCCGGGAGCTCCTATAATTCACCCCTCCACTTT. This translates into CASDSPGSSYNSPLHF.

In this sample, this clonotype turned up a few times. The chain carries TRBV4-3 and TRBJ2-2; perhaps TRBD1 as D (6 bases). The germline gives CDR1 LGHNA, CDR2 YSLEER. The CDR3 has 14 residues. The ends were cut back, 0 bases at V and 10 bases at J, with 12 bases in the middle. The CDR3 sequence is CASSQDRGLVELFF. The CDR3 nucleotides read TGCGCCAGCAGCCAAGATAGGGGGTTGGTGGAGCTGTTTTTT.

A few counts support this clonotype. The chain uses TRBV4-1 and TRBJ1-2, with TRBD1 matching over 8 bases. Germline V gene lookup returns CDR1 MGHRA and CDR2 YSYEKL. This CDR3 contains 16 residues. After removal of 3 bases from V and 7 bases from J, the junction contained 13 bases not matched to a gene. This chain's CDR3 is CASSHAAGGGFGGYTF. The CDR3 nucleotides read TGCGCCAGCAGCCATGCGGCAGGGGGCGGATTTGGTGGCTACACCTTC.

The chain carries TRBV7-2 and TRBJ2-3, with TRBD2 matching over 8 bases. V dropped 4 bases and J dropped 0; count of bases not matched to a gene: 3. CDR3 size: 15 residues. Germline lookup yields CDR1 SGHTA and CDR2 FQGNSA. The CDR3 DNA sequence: TGTGCCAGCAGCTATAGCGGGACTAGCACAGATACGCAGTATTTT. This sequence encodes CASSYSGTSTDTQYF.

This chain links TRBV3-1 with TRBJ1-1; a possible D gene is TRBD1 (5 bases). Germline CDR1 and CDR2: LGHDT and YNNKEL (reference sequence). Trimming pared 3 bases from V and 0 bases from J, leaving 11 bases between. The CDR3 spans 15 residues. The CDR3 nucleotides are TGTGCCAGCAGCCATGATGGACACCTGAACACTGAAGCTTTCTTT. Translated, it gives CASSHDGHLNTEAFF.

The CDR3 bases are TGCAGTGCTACCCCTGGACTAGCGGGGAAGCTCCAAGAGACCCAGTACTTC. Translating gives CSATPGLAGKLQETQYF. The chain employs TRBV20-1 and TRBJ2-5; the match to TRBD2 covers 12 bases. The CDR3 is 17 amino acids. The V gene's germline CDR1 is DFQATT and CDR2 SNEGSKA (reference sequence). The junction had 10 bases not matched to a gene; V was cut back by 4 bases and J by 1 base.

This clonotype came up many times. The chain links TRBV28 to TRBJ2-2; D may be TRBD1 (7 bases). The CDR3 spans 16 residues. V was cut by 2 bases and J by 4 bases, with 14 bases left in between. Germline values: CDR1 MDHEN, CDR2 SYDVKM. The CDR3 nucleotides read TGTGCCAGCAGTTTACTGGAGGGGGCATTCACCGGGGAGCTGTTTTTT. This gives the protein CASSLLEGAFTGELFF. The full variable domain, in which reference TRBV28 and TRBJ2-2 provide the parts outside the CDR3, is DVKVTQSSRYLVKRTGEKVFLECVQDMDHENMFWYRQDPGLGLRLIYFSYDVKMKEKGDIPEGYSVSREKKERFSLILESASTNQTSMYLCASSLLEGAFTGELFFGEGSRLTVL.

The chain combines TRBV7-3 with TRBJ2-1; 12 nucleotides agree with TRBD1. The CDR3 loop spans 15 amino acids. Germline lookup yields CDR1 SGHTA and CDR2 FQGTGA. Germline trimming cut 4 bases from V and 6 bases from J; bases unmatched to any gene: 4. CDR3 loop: CASSWGTGGFNEQFF. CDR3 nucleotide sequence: TGTGCCAGCAGCTGGGGGACAGGGGGCTTCAATGAGCAGTTCTTC.

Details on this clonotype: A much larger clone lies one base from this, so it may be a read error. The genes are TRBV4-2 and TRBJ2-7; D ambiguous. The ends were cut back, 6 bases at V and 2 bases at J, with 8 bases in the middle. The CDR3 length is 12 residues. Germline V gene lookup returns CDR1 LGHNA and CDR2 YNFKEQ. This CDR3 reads CASSYDTYEQYF. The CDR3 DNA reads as TGTGCCAGCAGTTACGACACCTACGAGCAGTACTTC.